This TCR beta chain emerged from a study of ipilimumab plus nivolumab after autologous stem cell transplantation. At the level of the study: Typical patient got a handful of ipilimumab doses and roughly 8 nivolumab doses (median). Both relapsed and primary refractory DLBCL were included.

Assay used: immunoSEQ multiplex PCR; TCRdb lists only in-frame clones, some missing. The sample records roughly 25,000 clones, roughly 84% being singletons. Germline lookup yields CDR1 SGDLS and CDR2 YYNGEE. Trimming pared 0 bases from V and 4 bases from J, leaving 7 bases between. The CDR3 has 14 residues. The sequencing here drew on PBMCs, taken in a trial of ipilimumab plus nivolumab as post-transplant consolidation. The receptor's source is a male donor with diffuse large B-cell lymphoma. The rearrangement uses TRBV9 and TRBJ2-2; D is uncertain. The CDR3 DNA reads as TGTGCCAGCAGCGTAGGTACGGGCACCGGGGAGCTGTTTTTT. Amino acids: CASSVGTGTGELFF.